This TCR beta chain emerged from a study of technical replicates of blood from a few donors (dated by TCRdb to about 2017). CDR1 and CDR2, looked up from the germline V gene, are SQVTM and ANQGSEA. The cysteine opens and the phenylalanine closes a CDR3 of 15 amino acids. Of the read, only the CDR3 DNA is kept; its 45 bases are in frame from base 1. The germline V and J ends show losses of 3 bases and 0 bases respectively, and no gene match explains 6 bases of the junction. Details on this clone: It has no known antigen specificity. Per-base quality was not reported, and no clone a single base away is much larger than it.

The library was obtained by the immunoSEQ multiplex PCR assay. TCRdb obtained this table from immuneACCESS and retained in-frame rearrangements with V and J assigned. These tables miss some clones; where compared with another copy, unresolved V genes account for less than half of the shortfall, and the remainder is unexplained. A total of tens of thousands of clones appear in this sample, approximately 95% of them only once. Around 0.26% of the sample is taken by the ten largest. The sequenced material came from T cells isolated from PBMCs. This receptor was obtained from a human donor in good health. The chain uses TRBV29-1 and TRBJ2-5; the junction holds 8 bases that match TRBD2. The DNA sequence is TGCAGCGTTGAGGTAATAGCGGGGTACCAAGAGACCCAGTACTTC. Its translation is CSVEVIAGYQETQYF.